One and the same sample provided the 23 T cell receptor beta chains below, sequenced in a study of CXCR3-negative and CXCR3-positive naive CD8 T cells. No antigens are known for them. The authors made the TRB cDNA libraries by 5' RACE using UMI labels. No DNA is given; TCRdb re-called the 5' RACE reads and lists each CDR3 protein once. This sample's table reports 150,000 to 180,000 distinct CDR3 sequences. Study outcomes and limitations: Higher TRB CDR3 hydrophobicity marked CXCR3-positive naive cells relative to CXCR3-negative naive cells.

Sequenced material: naive CXCR3+ CD8+ T cells from blood. Specified subset: CD45RO-CCR7+CD27+CD95- naive CD8+ T cells expressing CXCR3 (TNR3+). The receptors originated from a human donor in good health. Some clones in this sample may be carry-over from other donors' samples.

The rearrangement uses TRBV11-2 and TRBJ2-7. CDR3 length equals 14 residues. The germline CDR1 and CDR2 sequences are SGHAT and FQNNGV. CDR3 amino acids: CSSSLSRGFDEQYF.

The chain links TRBV7-9 to TRBJ1-1. The CDR3 is 13 amino acids. From germline, CDR1 is SEHNR and CDR2 FQNEAQ (reference sequence). CDR3 sequence reads: CASSLGHRLGAFF.

V is TRBV5-1 and J is TRBJ1-1; TCRdb picks TRBD1, but there is no DNA to check that call. The CDR3 length is 12 residues. Germline CDR1 SGHRS, CDR2 YFSETQ. The CDR3 reads CASSLVGGEAFF.

The chain has TRBV4-3 and TRBJ2-1; TCRdb's D call, TRBD1, is unchecked because there is no DNA. The CDR3 is 18 residues long. Germline V gene sequence: CDR1 LGHNA, CDR2 YSLEER. The CDR3: CASSQEGLWGQGWNEQFF.

The rearrangement joins TRBV5-5 to TRBJ2-5. The CDR3 extends over 13 amino acids. CDR1 SGHKS and CDR2 YYEKEE come from the germline V gene (reference sequence). The CDR3 sequence: CASSLYLGETQYF.

V and J are TRBV4-1 and TRBJ2-4; there is no DNA to check the TCRdb D call of TRBD1. Germline V CDR1 and CDR2: MGHRA, YSYEKL. The CDR3 is 12 residues long. This chain's CDR3 is CASSHPTGEVFF.

The rearrangement links TRBV20-1 to TRBJ2-1; the D gene TCRdb calls, TRBD1, cannot be checked with no DNA. There are 17 residues in the CDR3. Germline-derived CDR1 and CDR2 are DFQATT and SNEGSKA (reference sequence). The CDR3 loop reads CSARDLRGGAPGNEQFF.

The chain links TRBV4-2 to TRBJ2-3; without DNA, the TCRdb call of TRBD1 cannot be checked. This CDR3 spans 18 amino acids. From germline, CDR1 is LGHNA and CDR2 YNFKEQ. The CDR3 loop is CTSSQVTRGARSTDTQYF.

The CDR3 here is CASSPLQGSAYEQYF. The chain has TRBV4-2 and TRBJ2-7. This CDR3 has 15 residues. Germline lookup yields CDR1 LGHNA and CDR2 YNFKEQ.

V is TRBV13 and J is TRBJ2-5; TCRdb proposes TRBD1, but this gene call is untestable without DNA. Germline V CDR1 and CDR2: PRHDT, FYEKMQ (reference sequence). The CDR3 length is 15 residues. The CDR3 sequence: CASSQPGQGGETQYF. Together with reference TRBV13 and TRBJ2-5, the CDR3 gives the full variable domain: AAGVIQSPRHLIKEKRETATLKCYPIPRHDTVYWYQQGPGQDPQFLISFYEKMQSDKGSIPDRFSAQQFSDYHSELNMSSLELGDSALYFCASSQPGQGGETQYFGPGTRLLVL.

CDR3 sequence reads: CASMGSVEKLFF. The gene calls are TRBV6-6 and TRBJ1-4. The germline gives CDR1 MNHNY, CDR2 SVGAGI (reference sequence). The CDR3 length is 12 residues.

The chain carries TRBV20-1 and TRBJ2-2; with no DNA, the TCRdb D assignment of TRBD1 cannot be verified. Germline values: CDR1 DFQATT, CDR2 SNEGSKA (reference sequence). The CDR3 sequence is 13 residues long. The CDR3 sequence is CSADGTYTGELFF.

CDR3 sequence: CACTLDSAYEQYF. This chain joins TRBV30 and TRBJ2-7; TCRdb designates TRBD1, a call that cannot be tested without DNA. The CDR3 is made up of 13 amino acids. CDR1 GTSNPN and CDR2 SVGIG come from the germline V gene (reference sequence).

CDR3 protein: CASSSYRTGTYEQYF. V gene TRBV25-1 combines with J gene TRBJ2-7; the TCRdb D gene call, TRBD1, has no DNA to confirm it. The CDR3 is 15 residues long. Germline V CDR1 and CDR2: MGHDK, SYGVNS.

The CDR3 loop is CSVVRWNTGELFF. The V gene is TRBV29-1, the J gene TRBJ2-2. The CDR3 totals 13 residues. The germline CDR1 and CDR2 sequences are SQVTM and ANQGSEA.

The chain links TRBV19 to TRBJ2-5. CDR3 length: 12 residues. Per germline, CDR1 LNHDA and CDR2 SQIVND (reference sequence). This CDR3 reads CASRPGRGLQYF.

The chain is built from TRBV5-1 and TRBJ2-7; the TRBD1 assignment by TCRdb is unverifiable without DNA. The CDR3 loop spans 15 amino acids. CDR1 and CDR2 from the germline V gene are SGHRS and YFSETQ. CDR3: CASSLRGPENYEQYF.

This chain joins TRBV4-3 and TRBJ2-3. Germline CDR1 LGHNA, CDR2 YSLEER. The CDR3 is 14 residues long. The CDR3 loop is CASSQGAITDTQYF.

This chain links TRBV29-1 with TRBJ1-3. Germline CDR1 is SQVTM and CDR2 is ANQGSEA. CDR3 length: 11 residues. CDR3 sequence reads: CSVIAFNTIYF.

The rearrangement joins TRBV14 to TRBJ2-2. The CDR3 sequence is 13 residues long. Germline assignment: CDR1 SGHDN and CDR2 FVKESK. The CDR3 region is CASSQYQSGELFF. Full variable domain (remainder filled in from reference TRBV14 and TRBJ2-2): EAGVTQFPSHSVIEKGQTVTLRCDPISGHDNLYWYRRVMGKEIKFLLHFVKESKQDESGMPNNRFLAERTGGTYSTLKVQPAELEDSGVYFCASSQYQSGELFFGEGSRLTVL.

The J gene is TRBJ2-1, the V gene TRBV29-1; TCRdb lists TRBD2, though no DNA is available to test this call. This CDR3 is built from 13 residues. Germline values: CDR1 SQVTM, CDR2 ANQGSEA. The CDR3 reads CSQRSGVTNEQFF.

This sequence joins TRBV7-9 and TRBJ2-5; TCRdb's D call, TRBD1, is unchecked because there is no DNA. CDR1 and CDR2 from the germline V gene are SEHNR and FQNEAQ (reference sequence). The CDR3 totals 17 residues. The CDR3 sequence is CASSSPPGQSNQETQYF.

The chain combines TRBV12-3 or TRBV12-4 with TRBJ2-5. The CDR3 loop spans 13 amino acids. The CDR3 sequence: CASSQAGQETQYF.